This T cell receptor beta chain was sequenced in a study of human T cells and chemical hapten exposure. Study overall: In the sensitization step, 2% DPC was placed on roughly 2 cm by roughly 2 cm of upper inner arm skin.

Study-level results: The number of TCRs above 1 in 1000 frequency did not change after DPC sensitization.

The time point is: patch test 2, 6 weeks after DPC sensitization. Stated treatment: therapeutic diphenylcyclopropenone sensitization with weekly scalp DPC. TCRdb re-called the RACE reads through MiXCR, storing one row per CDR3 protein. Here the sample spans hundreds of thousands of distinct CDR3 sequences, just under 6.5% being singletons. The sample holds a few counts of this clonotype. Its specificity is not known. CDR3 length: 14 amino acids. V was clipped by 3 bases and J by 10 bases; unmatched bases: 6. CDR1 and CDR2 (germline): KGHSH, LQKENI. Material: whole blood, obtained in connection with sensitization to the hapten diphenylcyclopropenone (DPC). The source is a young woman with alopecia areata. Some clones in this sample may be carry-over from other donors' samples. V gene TRBV18 combines with J gene TRBJ1-6, with 7 bases fitting TRBD1. The CDR3 spells CASSPTGSDSPLHF. The CDR3 DNA follows: TGTGCCAGCTCACCGACAGGGTCAGACTCACCCCTCCACTTT. Complete variable domain (other parts from reference TRBV18 and TRBJ1-6): NAGVMQNPRHLVRRRGQEARLRCSPMKGHSHVYWYRQLPEEGLKFMVYLQKENIIDESGMPKERFSAEFPKEGPSILRIQQVVRGDSAAYFCASSPTGSDSPLHFGNGTRLTVT.